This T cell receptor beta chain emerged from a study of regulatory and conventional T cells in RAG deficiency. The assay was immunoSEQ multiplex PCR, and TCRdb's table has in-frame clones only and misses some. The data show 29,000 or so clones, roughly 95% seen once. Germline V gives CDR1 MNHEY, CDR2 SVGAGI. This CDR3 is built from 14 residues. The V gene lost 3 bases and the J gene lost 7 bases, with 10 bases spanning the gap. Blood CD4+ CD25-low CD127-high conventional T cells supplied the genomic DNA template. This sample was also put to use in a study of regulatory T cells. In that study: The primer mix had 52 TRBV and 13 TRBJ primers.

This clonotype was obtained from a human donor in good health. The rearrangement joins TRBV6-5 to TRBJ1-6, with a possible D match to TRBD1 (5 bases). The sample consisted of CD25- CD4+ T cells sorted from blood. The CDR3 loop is CASSYGRQNSPLHF. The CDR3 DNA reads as TGTGCCAGCAGTTATGGCAGACAGAATTCACCCCTCCACTTT.